The next 29 T cell receptor beta chains were all read from a single sample in a study of cytomegalovirus exposure and HLA in healthy donors. Use of 60 Vbeta and 13 Jbeta primers characterized the PCR. The table came from immunoSEQ multiplex PCR; TCRdb's copy has only in-frame clones and leaves some out. The sample carries 150,000 to 200,000 clones, 70% to 75% recorded once. Specimen: PBMCs. Every receptor here comes from a man between 18 and 35 years old in good health and CMV-seropositive.

For this clone: Other DNA sequences in the same sample also yield this CDR3. The chain joins TRBV27 to TRBJ1-1; D not certain. V lost 5 bases, J lost 3 bases, and 10 bases lay in between. The CDR3 contains 13 residues. The germline gives CDR1 MNHEY, CDR2 SMNVEV (reference sequence). For the CDR3, the DNA is TGTGCCAGCAGTCTTAGCGGGTACACTGAAGCTTTCTTT. It specifies CASSLSGYTEAFF.

The CDR3 DNA reads as TGTGCCAGCAGTGCCCGGGGGACAGGGACTTCACCCCTCCACTTT. Translating gives CASSARGTGTSPLHF. This sequence joins TRBV6-1 and TRBJ1-6; 9 nucleotides line up with TRBD1. Germline CDR1 and CDR2: MNHNS and SASEGT. V trimming: 4 bases; J trimming: 9 bases; junction bases outside the gene matches: 7. CDR3 length equals 15 residues.

This clone was counted once. The J gene is TRBJ2-3, the V gene TRBV5-1; TRBD2 aligns across 13 bases. The ends lost 4 bases at V and 3 bases at J; junction bases unmatched: 11. The length of the CDR3 is 18 residues. Germline CDR1 and CDR2: SGHRS and YFSETQ. The CDR3 nucleotides are TGCGCCAGCAGCACCCGACTAGCGGGAGGCGTTTCGACAGATACGCAGTATTTT. Residues: CASSTRLAGGVSTDTQYF.

The CDR3 bases are TGTGCCAGCAGCCAAGATTGGTCGACAGTGGCTTTCTTT. Amino acid sequence: CASSQDWSTVAFF. The chain couples TRBV4-2 to TRBJ1-1; a possible D gene is TRBD1 (5 bases). Germline V gene data show CDR1 as LGHNA and CDR2 as YNFKEQ. With 0 bases removed from V and 11 bases from J, the gap between germline ends came to 13 bases. This CDR3 comprises 13 residues.

A remark on this clone: Other DNA sequences in the same sample also yield this CDR3. V and J are TRBV7-8 and TRBJ1-1, with no clear D. CDR3 length: 13 residues. V lost 1 base to trimming and J lost 5 bases, with 8 bases between them. Germline-derived CDR1 and CDR2 are SGHVS and FQNEAQ. The CDR3 DNA reads as TGTGCCAGCAGCTTAGGGAGGGTAACTGAAGCTTTCTTT. Amino acids: CASSLGRVTEAFF.

The chain carries TRBV2 and TRBJ1-2, with D perhaps matching TRBD1 (5 bases). The V and J ends lost 3 bases and 8 bases respectively, with 13 bases between them. CDR3 length: 13 amino acids. CDR1 is SNHLY and CDR2 is FYNNEI in the germline V gene. The CDR3 region is CASSERLTGGYTF. The CDR3 DNA reads TGTGCCAGCAGTGAGCGGCTTACAGGAGGCTACACCTTC.

The chain has TRBV6-6 and TRBJ2-7, with a tentative D call TRBD1 (6 bases). Germline CDR1 and CDR2: MNHNY and SVGAGI (reference sequence). The length of the CDR3 is 13 residues. V was trimmed by 4 bases and J by 5 bases, leaving 12 bases between them. CDR3 bases: TGTGCCAGCAGTTTGGACAGATCCAACGAGCAGTACGTC. Its protein is CASSLDRSNEQYV.

The table lists this clone with a few counts. The CDR3, as DNA: TGTGCCAGCGCCCAGGGCCGGAGGGTCACCGGGGAGCTGTTTTTT. The encoded protein is CASAQGRRVTGELFF. The chain is built from TRBV18 and TRBJ2-2; D is possibly TRBD2 (6 bases). The CDR3 is 15 amino acids. V lost 8 bases and J lost 4, with 17 bases in between. CDR1 KGHSH and CDR2 LQKENI come from the germline V gene.

The J gene is TRBJ2-7, the V gene TRBV10-3; no clear D gene. The CDR3 extends over 12 amino acids. V gave up 3 bases and J gave up 4 bases, with 7 bases separating them. Germline V gives CDR1 ENHRY, CDR2 SYGVKD. The CDR3 bases are TGTGCCATCAGTGAAAACAGATACGAGCAGTACGTC. Residues: CAISENRYEQYV.

The V call is TRBV7-2, the J call TRBJ1-3; 8 nucleotides agree with TRBD1. CDR3 length equals 15 residues. Germline trimming cut 5 bases from V and 3 bases from J; bases unmatched to any gene: 6. Per the germline V gene, CDR1 is SGHTA and CDR2 is FQGNSA. CDR3 residues: CASSLRGPGGNTIYF. For the CDR3, the DNA is TGTGCCAGCAGCCTCAGGGGGCCTGGTGGAAACACCATATATTTT. Supplemented by reference TRBV7-2 and TRBJ1-3, the full variable domain reads GAGVSQSPSNKVTEKGKDVELRCDPISGHTALYWYRQSLGQGLEFLIYFQGNSAPDKSGLPSDRFSAERTGGSVSTLTIQRTQQEDSAVYLCASSLRGPGGNTIYFGEGSWLTVV.

DNA for the CDR3: TGCAGCGCCCGGGACAGGGGTATCAATCAGCCCCAGCATTTT. It encodes CSARDRGINQPQHF. The rearrangement joins TRBV29-1 to TRBJ1-5, with 10 positions matching TRBD1. There are 14 residues in the CDR3. The V segment lost 7 bases and the J segment 3 bases; nucleotides outside the gene matches: 6. Germline-derived CDR1 and CDR2 are SQVTM and ANQGSEA.

This clone was observed a handful of times. This sequence joins TRBV2 and TRBJ2-7; a weak D match, TRBD1 (7 bases). The CDR3 runs 14 residues. The germline gives CDR1 SNHLY, CDR2 FYNNEI. V shed 1 base and J shed 5 bases, with 12 bases lying between them. The CDR3 is CASSEGQGGNEQYV. CDR3 in DNA: TGTGCCAGCAGTGAAGGGCAGGGGGGCAACGAGCAGTACGTC.

The chain is built from TRBV6-4 and TRBJ1-5; 8 bases fit TRBD1. After removal of 4 bases from V and 4 bases from J, the junction contained 6 bases not matched to a gene. CDR3 length: 15 amino acids. CDR1 and CDR2 from the germline V gene are MRHNA and SNTAGT. The CDR3 nucleotides read TGTGCCAGCAGTGGACAGGGGATGGGAAATCAGCCCCAGCATTTT. Amino acids: CASSGQGMGNQPQHF.

CDR3 DNA: TGTGCCAGCAGCTTGTGGGCGGGTGGCAATCAGCCCCAGCATTTT. This sequence encodes CASSLWAGGNQPQHF. V usage is TRBV5-4 and J usage is TRBJ1-5; D is ambiguous. V was cut by 1 base and J by 2 bases, with 10 bases left in between. The CDR3 has 15 amino acids. Germline assignment: CDR1 SGHNT and CDR2 YYREEE (reference sequence).

The V call is TRBV6-5, the J call TRBJ2-5; D is undetermined. With 0 bases removed from V and 4 bases from J, the gap between germline ends came to 12 bases. From germline, CDR1 is MNHEY and CDR2 SVGAGI. This CDR3 has 15 residues. The DNA of the CDR3 is TGTGCCAGCAGTTACTCGATAGGAGACCCAGAGACCCAGTACTTC. Protein: CASSYSIGDPETQYF.

The chain couples TRBV29-1 to TRBJ2-4; the D is unclear. Trimming cost V 4 bases and J 0 bases, with 13 bases left between them. Germline assignment: CDR1 SQVTM and CDR2 ANQGSEA. The CDR3 contains 15 residues. The DNA for the CDR3 is TGCAGCGTTGTGGGTCAGGCACTAGCCAAAAACATTCAGTACTTC. This encodes CSVVGQALAKNIQYF.

The CDR3 sequence is CASSLSPGSNYGYTF. DNA for the CDR3: TGTGCCAGCAGCTTGTCTCCAGGATCAAACTATGGCTACACCTTC. This sequence joins TRBV5-5 and TRBJ1-2, with D hard to call. This CDR3 spans 15 amino acids. The germline V gene encodes CDR1 SGHKS and CDR2 YYEKEE (reference sequence). V was trimmed by 1 base and J by 2 bases, leaving 12 bases between them.

The chain joins TRBV5-6 to TRBJ2-1; 8 bases line up with TRBD1. The J segment lost 3 bases and the V segment lost 2 bases, leaving 4 bases of the junction unmatched. The CDR3 runs 15 residues. Germline values: CDR1 SGHDT, CDR2 YYEEEE. The CDR3 loop is CASSFRTGLYNEQFF. The CDR3 DNA sequence: TGTGCCAGCAGCTTTCGGACAGGGCTCTACAATGAGCAGTTCTTC.

The rearrangement links TRBV5-4 to TRBJ1-2; perhaps TRBD1 as D (6 bases). Germline CDR1 and CDR2: SGHNT and YYREEE (reference sequence). With 1 base removed from V and 6 bases from J, the gap between germline ends came to 25 bases. The CDR3 extends over 18 amino acids. CDR3 in DNA: TGTGCCAGCAGCTTGCTCAACTGGGCAGGGGCTTTGGTACATGGCTACACCTTC. Translation gives CASSLLNWAGALVHGYTF.

The chain is built from TRBV5-1 and TRBJ2-1; TRBD2 matches 8 bases. Germline loops: CDR1 SGHRS, CDR2 YFSETQ. V trimming: 0 bases; J trimming: 16 bases; junction bases outside the gene matches: 12. This CDR3 is 14 amino acids long. The CDR3 reads CASSLDGGAFLGFF. DNA for the CDR3: TGCGCCAGCAGCTTGGACGGGGGGGCTTTTCTAGGATTCTTC.

The J gene is TRBJ2-7, the V gene TRBV5-6; 7 nucleotides align to TRBD2. The germline V gene has CDR1 SGHDT and CDR2 YYEEEE. The CDR3 is 15 residues long. The V segment lost 1 base and the J segment 4 bases; nucleotides outside the gene matches: 8. The CDR3 spells CASSLHPGGFYEQYV. The CDR3, as DNA: TGTGCCAGCAGCTTGCACCCCGGGGGGTTTTACGAGCAGTACGTC.

This rearrangement joins TRBV6-5 to TRBJ1-2; a possible D gene is TRBD1 (5 bases). Germline V gene sequence: CDR1 MNHEY, CDR2 SVGAGI. V gave up 4 bases and J gave up 6 bases, with 18 bases separating them. This CDR3 has 15 residues. The CDR3 coding sequence is TGTGCCAGCAGTTTCAACCAACCCAGGGAGGATGGCTACACCTTC. Its translation is CASSFNQPREDGYTF.

J is TRBJ1-3 and V is TRBV6-1, with TRBD1 matching 7 bases. Germline lookup yields CDR1 MNHNS and CDR2 SASEGT. Trimming removed 4 bases from V and 2 bases from J; junction bases left unmatched: 2. This CDR3 is built from 14 residues. The CDR3 loop reads CASSGQGAGNTIYF. CDR3 sequence (DNA): TGTGCCAGCAGTGGACAGGGAGCTGGAAACACCATATATTTT.

The chain joins TRBV5-6 to TRBJ2-1; D not resolved. V was clipped by 0 bases and J by 8 bases, with 3 bases between them. In germline, CDR1 is SGHDT, CDR2 YYEEEE. This CDR3 comprises 11 residues. CDR3: CASSLGHEQFF. The CDR3 coding sequence is TGTGCCAGCAGCTTGGGGCATGAGCAGTTCTTC.

The chain joins TRBV6-5 to TRBJ2-1; 10 nucleotides line up with TRBD1. The CDR3 is 15 residues long. Germline-derived CDR1 and CDR2 are MNHEY and SVGAGI. The J segment lost 6 bases and the V segment lost 5 bases, leaving 7 bases of the junction unmatched. The CDR3 protein is CASSAGTGDSNEQFF. The DNA for the CDR3 is TGTGCCAGCAGTGCCGGGACAGGGGATAGCAATGAGCAGTTCTTC.

The sample holds a few counts of this clone. The chain links TRBV6-5 to TRBJ1-3, with 7 bases identical to TRBD1. V shed 4 bases, J shed 6 bases, and the junction held 3 bases outside the gene matches. Germline V gene data show CDR1 as MNHEY and CDR2 as SVGAGI. This CDR3 has 13 residues. CDR3 nucleotides: TGTGCCAGCAGTTCCCAGGGGGAAAACACCATATATTTT. It codes for CASSSQGENTIYF.

This clone appeared a single time. The rearrangement links TRBV18 to TRBJ2-7, with D perhaps TRBD2 (5 bases). Deletions cut 0 bases from V and 4 bases from J, with 7 bases between. CDR3 length: 13 amino acids. CDR1 and CDR2 (germline): KGHSH, LQKENI. As DNA, the CDR3 is TGTGCCAGCTCACCACCGGGCGGGTACGAGCAGTACGTC. Residues: CASSPPGGYEQYV.

The chain employs TRBV27 and TRBJ1-5; D remains ambiguous. V was clipped by 10 bases and J by 3 bases, with 16 bases between them. Per the germline V gene, CDR1 is MNHEY and CDR2 is SMNVEV (reference sequence). CDR3 length equals 14 residues. The CDR3 spells CATHPPGTNQPQHF. CDR3 nucleotide sequence: TGTGCCACCCACCCCCCAGGAACCAATCAGCCCCAGCATTTT.

Comments on this clone: The junction and the germline gene differ at one end; a read error may be behind it. The rearrangement links TRBV7-9 to TRBJ1-1; TRBD1 might be the D (5 bases). In germline, CDR1 is SEHNR, CDR2 FQNEAQ (reference sequence). This CDR3 contains 12 residues. DNA for the CDR3: TGTTCCAGCAGCTCTGGGGGGGGTGAAGCTTTCTTT. This sequence encodes CSSSSGGGEAFF.